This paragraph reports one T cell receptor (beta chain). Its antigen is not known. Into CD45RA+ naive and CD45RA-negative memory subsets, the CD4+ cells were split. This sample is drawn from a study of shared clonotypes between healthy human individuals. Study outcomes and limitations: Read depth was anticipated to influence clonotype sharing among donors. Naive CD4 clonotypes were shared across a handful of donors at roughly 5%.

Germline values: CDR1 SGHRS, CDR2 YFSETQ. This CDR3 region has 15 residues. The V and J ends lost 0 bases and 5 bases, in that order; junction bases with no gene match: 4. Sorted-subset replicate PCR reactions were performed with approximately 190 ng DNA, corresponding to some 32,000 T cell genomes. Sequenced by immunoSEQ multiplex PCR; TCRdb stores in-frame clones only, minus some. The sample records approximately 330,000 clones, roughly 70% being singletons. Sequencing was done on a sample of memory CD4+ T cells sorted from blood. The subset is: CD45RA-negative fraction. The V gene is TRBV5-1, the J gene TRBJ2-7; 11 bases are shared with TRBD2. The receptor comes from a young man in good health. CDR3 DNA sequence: TGCGCCAGCAGCTTGGGGTTGACTAGCGGGGACGAGCAGTACTTC. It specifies CASSLGLTSGDEQYF.